Listed below are T cell receptor beta chains from one sample, sequenced in a study of tumor-infiltrating lymphocytes in primary liver carcinoma. TCRdb fed the multiplex PCR reads into MiXCR, producing one record per CDR3 protein. The profile shows 100,000 or so distinct CDR3 sequences, 55% to 80% of them singletons. Sequenced material: liver tumor tissue from sampling region 2. These receptors originate from a woman aged 55-75 years with primary liver carcinoma and hepatitis B virus infection. The CDR3 runs from the conserved cysteine through the conserved F or W. The D gene is left open where the match is weak. Clone sizes are given selectively: once, few, many, or a class where the clone is expanded.

D: .
size: many
V: TRBV12-3/TRBV12-4
J: TRBJ1-1
CDR3: CASSPRGTGTEAFF
DNA: TGTGCCAGCAGCCCTAGGGGGACGGGGACTGAAGCTTTCTTT

D: .
size: .
V: TRBV11-2
J: TRBJ1-2
CDR3: CARSLAGRDYDYTF
DNA: TGTGCCAGGAGCTTAGCGGGACGGGACTATGACTACACCTTC

D: .
size: once
V: TRBV28
J: TRBJ2-7
CDR3: CASCSTLSYQQYF
DNA: TGTGCCAGCTGCTCTACCCTCTCCTACCAGCAGTACTTC

D: TRBD1
size: many
V: TRBV6-1
J: TRBJ2-2
CDR3: CASRLSGTGSLGELFF
DNA: TGTGCCAGCAGGCTATCCGGGACAGGGTCTCTCGGGGAGCTGTTTTTT

D: .
size: once
V: TRBV28
J: TRBJ1-1
CDR3: CATSFQGMGGSRTEASF
DNA: TGTGCCACTTCATTCCAGGGAATGGGAGGGTCAAGGACTGAAGCTTCCTTT

D: TRBD1
size: .
V: TRBV7-9
J: TRBJ1-4
CDR3: CASSLSAGQGTTNGKRFF
DNA: TGTGCCAGCAGCTTATCCGCGGGACAGGGAACAACTAATGGAAAACGGTTTTTT

D: .
size: .
V: TRBV28
J: TRBJ2-4
CDR3: CASTFLGIELAKNIQYF
DNA: TGTGCCAGCACTTTCCTCGGGATAGAGCTAGCCAAAAACATTCAGTACTTC

D: TRBD1
size: .
V: TRBV4-1
J: TRBJ2-3
CDR3: CASRGHGTDTRYF
DNA: TGCGCGAGCAGGGGCCATGGGACAGATACGCGGTATTTT

D: .
size: .
V: TRBV28
J: TRBJ1-1
CDR3: CVSTNRMNTEAFF
DNA: TGTGTTAGCACGAACCGGATGAACACTGAAGCTTTCTTT

D: .
size: .
V: TRBV7-3
J: TRBJ2-7
CDR3: CASSFPRLWMPF
DNA: TGTGCCAGCAGCTTCCCACGTCTCTGGATGCCCTTC

D: TRBD2
size: .
V: TRBV6-5
J: TRBJ2-7
CDR3: CVSKGLVGDVHEQYF
DNA: TGTGTCAGCAAGGGACTAGTTGGAGACGTCCACGAGCAGTACTTC

D: .
size: .
V: TRBV10-2
J: TRBJ2-7
CDR3: CASSHDFDGYEQYF
DNA: TGCGCCAGTAGTCACGACTTCGACGGCTACGAGCAGTACTTC

D: TRBD1
size: .
V: TRBV5-1
J: TRBJ1-5
CDR3: CASRSGTGGPNQPQHF
DNA: TGCGCCAGCAGGTCCGGGACAGGCGGCCCCAATCAGCCCCAGCATTTT

D: TRBD1
size: many
V: TRBV4-1
J: TRBJ1-2
CDR3: CASSQGDRSYGYTF
DNA: TGCGCCAGCAGCCAAGGGGACAGGTCCTATGGCTACACCTTC

D: .
size: .
V: TRBV28
J: TRBJ2-2
CDR3: CASRRRGWDTGGLFF
DNA: TGTGCCAGCAGACGACGTGGGTGGGACACCGGGGGGCTGTTTTTT

D: .
size: once
V: TRBV6-1
J: TRBJ2-1
CDR3: CASRGGWRGNEQFF
DNA: TGTGCAAGCAGAGGGGGCTGGCGGGGCAATGAGCAGTTCTTC

D: TRBD1
size: many
V: TRBV12-3/TRBV12-4
J: TRBJ2-5
CDR3: CASSSTGTGHGQYF
DNA: TGTGCCAGCAGTTCTACCGGGACAGGGCACGGCCAGTACTTC

D: TRBD1
size: many
V: TRBV5-1
J: TRBJ1-1
CDR3: CASSLTGEVTEAFF
DNA: TGCGCCAGCAGCTTGACAGGGGAGGTTACTGAAGCTTTCTTT

D: TRBD2
size: many
V: TRBV5-4
J: TRBJ2-7
CDR3: CASSQGLAVSEQYF
DNA: TGTGCCAGCAGCCAAGGACTAGCCGTTTCAGAGCAGTACTTC

D: TRBD1
size: .
V: TRBV18
J: TRBJ2-3
CDR3: CASSFSDRDDTQYF
DNA: TGTGCCAGCTCGTTCAGCGACAGGGATGATACGCAGTATTTT

D: TRBD2
size: .
V: TRBV19
J: TRBJ2-1
CDR3: CVSNVGGLAGKSYNEQFF
DNA: TGTGTCAGTAATGTCGGCGGACTAGCGGGGAAATCCTACAATGAGCAGTTCTTC

D: .
size: .
V: TRBV12-3/TRBV12-4
J: TRBJ2-2
CDR3: CASSRQITWELFF
DNA: TGTGCCAGCAGCCGACAGATCACATGGGAGCTGTTTTTT

D: .
size: many
V: TRBV29-1
J: TRBJ2-3
CDR3: CSVGYHTDTQYF
DNA: TGCAGCGTTGGCTACCACACAGATACGCAGTATTTT

D: TRBD1
size: .
V: TRBV6-5
J: TRBJ2-7
CDR3: CASSYLGTGPYEQYF
DNA: TGTGCCAGCAGTTATTTAGGGACAGGACCCTACGAGCAGTACTTC

D: .
size: .
V: TRBV11-2
J: TRBJ2-5
CDR3: CASSLGFVSVAQYF
DNA: TGTGCCAGCAGCTTAGGCTTTGTCTCAGTGGCCCAGTACTTC

D: .
size: .
V: TRBV29-1
J: TRBJ1-2
CDR3: CSANSANYGYTF
DNA: TGTAGCGCCAATAGCGCTAACTATGGCTACACCTTC

D: TRBD1
size: medium-sized
V: TRBV29-1
J: TRBJ2-5
CDR3: CSSTRPDRGETQYF
DNA: TGCAGCTCCACGAGGCCCGACAGGGGTGAGACCCAGTACTTC

D: .
size: .
V: TRBV11-2
J: TRBJ2-1
CDR3: CSSSRENYSEQFF
DNA: TGTTCCAGTAGTCGCGAAAACTACAGTGAGCAGTTCTTC

D: .
size: .
V: TRBV11-3
J: TRBJ2-1
CDR3: CASSLAASALGEQFF
DNA: TGTGCCAGCAGCTTAGCAGCGTCTGCCCTGGGTGAGCAGTTCTTC

D: .
size: .
V: TRBV20-1
J: TRBJ1-4
CDR3: CSASLVGREKLFF
DNA: TGCAGTGCTAGTCTGGTAGGACGGGAAAAACTGTTTTTT

D: TRBD1
size: many
V: TRBV10-3
J: TRBJ2-1
CDR3: CAIRETGVNEQFF
DNA: TGTGCCATCAGGGAGACAGGGGTCAATGAGCAGTTCTTC

D: .
size: .
V: TRBV12-3/TRBV12-4
J: TRBJ1-4
CDR3: CATSLVPLWATEKLFF
DNA: TGTGCCACCAGTTTGGTACCACTATGGGCTACTGAAAAACTGTTTTTT

D: .
size: few
V: TRBV18
J: TRBJ1-2
CDR3: CASSPDDRHLYYGYTF
DNA: TGTGCCAGCTCACCGGACGACAGACACCTCTACTATGGCTACACCTTC

D: TRBD2
size: once
V: TRBV6-1
J: TRBJ2-2
CDR3: CASNGGSWNTGELFF
DNA: TGTGCAAGCAATGGCGGGAGTTGGAACACCGGGGAGCTGTTTTTT

D: TRBD2
size: .
V: TRBV25-1
J: TRBJ2-1
CDR3: CASSERGAGRAYNEQFF
DNA: TGTGCCAGCAGTGAACGGGGAGCGGGAAGGGCCTACAATGAGCAGTTCTTC

D: .
size: many
V: TRBV28
J: TRBJ2-7
CDR3: CASSLGGYEQYF
DNA: TGTGCCAGCAGTTTAGGCGGGTACGAGCAGTACTTC

D: .
size: few
V: TRBV4-1
J: TRBJ2-7
CDR3: CASSQVSGDGEYF
DNA: TGCGCCAGCAGCCAAGTTTCAGGCGACGGGGAGTACTTC

D: TRBD1
size: few
V: TRBV20-1
J: TRBJ1-5
CDR3: CSASDRAKSLITSNQPQHF
DNA: TGCAGTGCCTCGGACAGGGCAAAGAGCCTGATCACTAGCAATCAGCCCCAGCATTTT

D: .
size: .
V: TRBV30
J: TRBJ1-2
CDR3: CAWRGPRGGTYGHSF
DNA: TGTGCCTGGAGGGGGCCCCGTGGAGGGACCTATGGCCACAGCTTC

D: .
size: .
V: TRBV11-3
J: TRBJ2-1
CDR3: CAGSLGTIGNLGQFF
DNA: TGTGCCGGCAGCTTAGGAACTATCGGGAATCTTGGGCAGTTCTTC

D: .
size: .
V: TRBV11-2
J: TRBJ2-2
CDR3: CASSDGRYMNTGELLF
DNA: TGTGCCAGCAGCGACGGACGCTACATGAACACCGGGGAGCTGTTATTT

D: TRBD1
size: .
V: TRBV6-6
J: TRBJ2-7
CDR3: CASSYGQGTYERYF
DNA: TGTGCCAGCAGTTACGGACAGGGGACCTACGAGCGGTACTTC

D: .
size: many
V: TRBV7-8
J: TRBJ2-7
CDR3: CASSLARRSYEQYF
DNA: TGTGCCAGCAGCTTAGCAAGGCGGTCCTACGAGCAGTACTTC

D: .
size: .
V: TRBV30
J: TRBJ2-7
CDR3: CAWSFGGSYKQYF
DNA: TGTGCCTGGAGTTTCGGAGGGAGCTACAAGCAGTACTTC

D: .
size: .
V: TRBV6-5
J: TRBJ2-2
CDR3: CASSKVRTGELFF
DNA: TGTGCCAGCAGCAAGGTGAGAACCGGGGAGTTGTTTTTT

D: TRBD2
size: once
V: TRBV11-3
J: TRBJ2-2
CDR3: CAGSLGRVAGNTGELFF
DNA: TGTGCAGGCAGCTTAGGCAGGGTAGCGGGAAACACCGGGGAGCTGTTTTTT

D: .
size: once
V: TRBV4-2
J: TRBJ2-6
CDR3: CVSSQQRGSGANVMTF
DNA: TGTGTCAGCAGCCAGCAACGAGGCTCTGGGGCCAACGTCATGACTTTC

D: .
size: .
V: TRBV5-6
J: TRBJ2-5
CDR3: CAISLPGPNGETQYF
DNA: TGTGCCATCAGCTTACCAGGACCGAACGGGGAGACCCAGTACTTC

D: TRBD1
size: .
V: TRBV28
J: TRBJ1-5
CDR3: CAITGGGDQPQHF
DNA: TGTGCTATCACAGGGGGAGGTGATCAGCCCCAGCATTTT

D: .
size: .
V: TRBV11-1
J: TRBJ2-7
CDR3: CASNLRGTIIGRSYEQYF
DNA: TGTGCCAGCAACTTAAGGGGGACGATTATCGGGAGATCCTACGAGCAGTACTTC

D: TRBD1
size: .
V: TRBV5-6
J: TRBJ2-1
CDR3: CDSNPDRIPYNEQFF
DNA: TGTGACAGCAACCCGGACAGGATCCCCTACAATGAGCAGTTCTTC

D: .
size: .
V: TRBV11-1
J: TRBJ2-3
CDR3: CASSLVLPDTDTQYF
DNA: TGTGCCAGCAGCTTAGTGCTCCCGGACACAGACACGCAGTATTTT

D: .
size: many
V: TRBV12-3/TRBV12-4
J: TRBJ2-7
CDR3: CASSGTSSYEQYF
DNA: TGTGCCAGCAGCGGGACCAGCTCCTACGAGCAGTACTTC

D: .
size: .
V: TRBV28
J: TRBJ1-1
CDR3: CASSFSRDRGGSTEAFF
DNA: TGTGCCAGCAGTTTCTCCCGGGATAGGGGAGGTTCCACTGAAGCTTTCTTT

D: .
size: once
V: TRBV4-2
J: TRBJ2-3
CDR3: CVSNQVRGTDTLYF
DNA: TGTGTCAGCAACCAAGTTAGAGGTACAGATACGCTGTATTTT

D: TRBD1
size: many
V: TRBV5-6
J: TRBJ2-3
CDR3: CASSLKGQGVTDTQYF
DNA: TGTGCCAGCAGCTTGAAGGGACAGGGGGTGACAGATACGCAGTATTTT

D: TRBD2
size: many
V: TRBV6-5
J: TRBJ2-1
CDR3: CASSYSSLAGHNEQFF
DNA: TGTGCCAGCAGTTACTCGAGTCTAGCGGGCCACAATGAGCAGTTCTTC

D: .
size: many
V: TRBV5-1
J: TRBJ1-3
CDR3: CASSLDLTSGNTIYF
DNA: TGCGCCAGCAGCCTTGACCTGACCTCTGGAAACACCATATATTTT